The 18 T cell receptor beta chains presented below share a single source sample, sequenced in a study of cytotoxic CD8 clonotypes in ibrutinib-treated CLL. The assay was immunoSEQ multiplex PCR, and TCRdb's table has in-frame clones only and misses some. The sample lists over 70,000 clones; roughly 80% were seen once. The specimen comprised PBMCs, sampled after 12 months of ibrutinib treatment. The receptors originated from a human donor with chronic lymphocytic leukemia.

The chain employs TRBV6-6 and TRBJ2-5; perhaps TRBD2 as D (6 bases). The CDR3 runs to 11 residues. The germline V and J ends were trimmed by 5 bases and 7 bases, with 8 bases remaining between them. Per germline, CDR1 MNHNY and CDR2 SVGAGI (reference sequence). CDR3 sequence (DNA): TGTGCCAGCAGTGACGGGGGGACCCAGTACTTC. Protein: CASSDGGTQYF.

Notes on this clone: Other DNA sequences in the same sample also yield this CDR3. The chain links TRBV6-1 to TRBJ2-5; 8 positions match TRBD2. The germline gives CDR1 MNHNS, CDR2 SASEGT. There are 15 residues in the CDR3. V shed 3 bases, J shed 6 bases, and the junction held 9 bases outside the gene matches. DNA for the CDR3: TGTGCCAGCAGTGAGGGGGGGACTAGGCGACAGACCCAGTACTTC. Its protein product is CASSEGGTRRQTQYF.

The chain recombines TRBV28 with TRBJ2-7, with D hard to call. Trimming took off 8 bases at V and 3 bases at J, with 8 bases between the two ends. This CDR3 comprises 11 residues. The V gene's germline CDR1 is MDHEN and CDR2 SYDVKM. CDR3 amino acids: CASGLGYEQYF. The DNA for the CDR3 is TGTGCCAGCGGCCTGGGCTACGAGCAGTACTTC.

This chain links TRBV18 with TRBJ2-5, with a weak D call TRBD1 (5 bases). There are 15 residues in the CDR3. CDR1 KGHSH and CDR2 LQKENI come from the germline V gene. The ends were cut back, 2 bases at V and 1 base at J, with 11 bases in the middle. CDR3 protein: CASSPMGPPQETQYF. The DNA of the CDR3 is TGTGCCAGCTCACCAATGGGGCCTCCCCAAGAGACCCAGTACTTC.

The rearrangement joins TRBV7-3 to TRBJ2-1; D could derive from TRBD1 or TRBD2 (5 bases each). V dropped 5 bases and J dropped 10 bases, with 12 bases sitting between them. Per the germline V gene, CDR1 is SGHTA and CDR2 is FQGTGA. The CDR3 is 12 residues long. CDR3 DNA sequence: TGTGCCAGCAGCCGCCGGGACGGCGAGCAGTTCTTC. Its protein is CASSRRDGEQFF.

The CDR3 spells CAISDSGSPRGPDTQYF. CDR3 in DNA: TGTGCCATCAGTGATAGCGGGAGCCCACGCGGGCCAGATACGCAGTATTTT. The chain recombines TRBV10-3 with TRBJ2-3; TRBD2 agrees at 9 bases. The CDR3 is 17 amino acids. V gave up 3 bases and J gave up 4 bases; unmatched junction bases: 11. From germline, CDR1 is ENHRY and CDR2 SYGVKD.

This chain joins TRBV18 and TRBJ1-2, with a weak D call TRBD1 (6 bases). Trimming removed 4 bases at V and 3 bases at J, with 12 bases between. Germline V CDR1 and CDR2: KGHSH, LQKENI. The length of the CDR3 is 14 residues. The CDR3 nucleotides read TGTGCCAGCTCACGGTCCGCAGGGGACTATGGCTACACCTTC. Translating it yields CASSRSAGDYGYTF.

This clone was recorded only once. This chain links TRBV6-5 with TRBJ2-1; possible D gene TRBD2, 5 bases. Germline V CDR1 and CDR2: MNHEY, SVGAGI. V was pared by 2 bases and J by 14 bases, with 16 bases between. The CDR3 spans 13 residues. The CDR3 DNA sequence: TGTGCCAGCAGTTACGGTAGCCCCCTGGAGGAGTTCTTC. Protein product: CASSYGSPLEEFF.

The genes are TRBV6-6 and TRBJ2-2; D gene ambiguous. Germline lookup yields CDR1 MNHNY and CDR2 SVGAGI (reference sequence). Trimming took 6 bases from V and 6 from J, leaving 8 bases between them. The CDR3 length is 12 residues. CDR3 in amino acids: CASREGAGELFF. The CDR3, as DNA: TGTGCCAGCAGGGAAGGCGCCGGGGAGCTGTTTTTT.

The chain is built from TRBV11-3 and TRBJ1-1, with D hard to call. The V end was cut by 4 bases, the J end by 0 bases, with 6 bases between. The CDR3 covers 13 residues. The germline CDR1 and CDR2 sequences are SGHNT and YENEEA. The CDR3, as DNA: TGTGCCAGCAGCTCCCACATGAACACTGAAGCTTTCTTT. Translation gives CASSSHMNTEAFF.

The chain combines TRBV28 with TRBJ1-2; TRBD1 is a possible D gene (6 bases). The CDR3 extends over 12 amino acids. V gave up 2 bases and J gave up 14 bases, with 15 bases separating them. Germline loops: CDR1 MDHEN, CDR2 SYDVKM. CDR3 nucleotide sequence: TGTGCCAGCAGTTTAGCGACAGGCCCGAGGACCTTC. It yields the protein CASSLATGPRTF.

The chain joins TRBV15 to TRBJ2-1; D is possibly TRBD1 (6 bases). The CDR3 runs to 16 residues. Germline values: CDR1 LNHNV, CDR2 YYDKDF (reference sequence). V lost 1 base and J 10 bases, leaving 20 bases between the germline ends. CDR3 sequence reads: CATSRGGDQNQGEQFF. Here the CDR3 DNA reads TGTGCCACCAGCAGAGGAGGGGACCAAAACCAGGGGGAGCAGTTCTTC.

The CDR3 sequence: CASSSLPGTGPNQPQHF. The CDR3 region has the DNA TGTGCCAGCAGCTCCTTACCCGGGACAGGCCCCAATCAGCCCCAGCATTTT. The rearrangement links TRBV5-5 to TRBJ1-5; TRBD1 agrees at 8 bases. After removal of 3 bases from V and 3 bases from J, the junction contained 11 bases not matched to a gene. The CDR3 contains 17 residues. The germline gives CDR1 SGHKS, CDR2 YYEKEE (reference sequence).

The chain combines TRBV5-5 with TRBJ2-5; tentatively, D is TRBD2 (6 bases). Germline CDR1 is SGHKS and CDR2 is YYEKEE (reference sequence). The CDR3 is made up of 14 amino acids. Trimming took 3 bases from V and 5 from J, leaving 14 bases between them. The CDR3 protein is CASSSLSAGETQYF. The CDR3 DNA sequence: TGTGCCAGCAGCTCCCTTAGTGCGGGGGAGACCCAGTACTTC.

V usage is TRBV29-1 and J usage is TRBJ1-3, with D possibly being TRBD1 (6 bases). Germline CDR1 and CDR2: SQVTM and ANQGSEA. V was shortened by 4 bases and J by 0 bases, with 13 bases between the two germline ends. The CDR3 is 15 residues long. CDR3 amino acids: CSVGGGGASGNTIYF. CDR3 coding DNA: TGCAGCGTTGGGGGGGGCGGAGCCTCTGGAAACACCATATATTTT.

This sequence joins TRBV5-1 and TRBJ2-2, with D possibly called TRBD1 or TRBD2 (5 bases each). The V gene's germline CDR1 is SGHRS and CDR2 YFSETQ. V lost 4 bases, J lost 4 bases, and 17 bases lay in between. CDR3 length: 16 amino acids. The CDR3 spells CASSPVGRGATGELFF. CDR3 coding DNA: TGCGCCAGCAGCCCCGTCGGACGAGGGGCCACCGGGGAGCTGTTTTTT.

The CDR3 here is CAISSLGGVDTGELFF. CDR3 DNA: TGTGCCATCAGTTCTCTTGGGGGGGTTGACACCGGGGAGCTGTTTTTT. The V and J genes are TRBV10-3 and TRBJ2-2, with TRBD2 identical over 7 bases. Trimming took 5 bases from V and 3 from J; bases not matched to a gene: 9. Germline V gene lookup returns CDR1 ENHRY and CDR2 SYGVKD. CDR3 length: 16 residues.

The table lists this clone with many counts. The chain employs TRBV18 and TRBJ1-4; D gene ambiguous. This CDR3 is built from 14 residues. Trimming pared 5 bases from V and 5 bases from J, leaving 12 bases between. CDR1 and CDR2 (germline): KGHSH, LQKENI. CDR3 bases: TGTGCCAGCTCAACCACCACACAGAATGAAAAACTGTTTTTT. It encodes CASSTTTQNEKLFF. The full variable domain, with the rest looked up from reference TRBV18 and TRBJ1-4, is NAGVMQNPRHLVRRRGQEARLRCSPMKGHSHVYWYRQLPEEGLKFMVYLQKENIIDESGMPKERFSAEFPKEGPSILRIQQVVRGDSAAYFCASSTTTQNEKLFFGSGTQLSVL.